This TCR beta chain was captured in a study of cytomegalovirus exposure and HLA in healthy donors. V was clipped by 4 bases and J by 2 bases, with 13 bases between them. This CDR3 is 15 amino acids long. Germline CDR1 and CDR2: SGHRS and YFSETQ. The PCR ran on 60 Vbeta and 13 Jbeta primers. Sequenced by immunoSEQ multiplex PCR; TCRdb stores in-frame clones only, minus some. The sample yields around 160,000 clones, 65% to 85% seen once. As concerns this clone: Its antigen is undetermined.

Study-wide findings and caveats: Both high specificity and high sensitivity reportedly marked the classifier's diagnosis of cytomegalovirus status. The study put some 150 TCR beta chains on its list as cytomegalovirus-associated. An Asian-associated ancestry cluster reportedly showed fewer N-insertions than the roughly 700-donor mean in a later analysis. Across HLA loci, a later analysis found differing TCR association rates, with DRB1 most and HLA-C fewest.

The chain links TRBV5-1 to TRBJ1-5; no reliable D call. Specimen: PBMCs. The sequence was collected from a woman between 40 and 55 years old in good health and CMV-seropositive. CDR3 sequence (DNA): TGCGCCAGCAGCGCCGAGGGCCAGGGCAATCAGCCCCAGCATTTT. Its translation is CASSAEGQGNQPQHF. The variable domain in full, completed from reference TRBV5-1 and TRBJ1-5, reads KAGVTQTPRYLIKTRGQQVTLSCSPISGHRSVSWYQQTPGQGLQFLFEYFSETQRNKGNFPGRFSGRQFSNSRSEMNVSTLELGDSALYLCASSAEGQGNQPQHFGDGTRLSIL.